Listed below are T cell receptor beta chains from one sample, sequenced in a study of Graves' ophthalmopathy and Graves' hyperthyroidism. TCRdb re-analysed the multiplex PCR reads in MiXCR, keeping a single row per CDR3 protein. The sample has a few hundred thousand distinct CDR3 sequences; 20% to 25% are singletons. The sequenced material came from peripheral blood. Receptor source: a woman in her late teens or twenties with stable Graves' hyperthyroidism. CDR3s include the opening cysteine and the closing phenylalanine or tryptophan. D genes are given only for firm matches. A clone size is listed for some rows: how often the clone was seen (once, few, many), or a class if it is expanded.

d_gene: TRBD1; abundance: .; j_gene: TRBJ1-2; v_gene: TRBV27; CDR3nt: TGTGCCAGCAGTCCTTTTCCTCCGGGACAGTCCGGCTACACCTTC; CDR3aa: CASSPFPPGQSGYTF
d_gene: .; abundance: .; j_gene: TRBJ1-2; v_gene: TRBV6-2/TRBV6-3; CDR3nt: TGTGCCAGCAGTTACGGGACGCCTAACTATGGCTACACCTTC; CDR3aa: CASSYGTPNYGYTF
d_gene: TRBD1; abundance: many; j_gene: TRBJ1-5; v_gene: TRBV20-1; CDR3nt: TGCAGTGCCATGGGACAGGGGTACGATCAGCCCCAGCATTTT; CDR3aa: CSAMGQGYDQPQHF
d_gene: .; abundance: many; j_gene: TRBJ2-7; v_gene: TRBV28; CDR3nt: TGTGCCAGCAGTTTTCCCCCTCTGGCTAGCGATACCTACGAGCAGTACTTC; CDR3aa: CASSFPPLASDTYEQYF
d_gene: .; abundance: many; j_gene: TRBJ1-1; v_gene: TRBV9; CDR3nt: TGTGCCAGCAGCGTAGCAGGGAGCACTGAAGCTTTCTTT; CDR3aa: CASSVAGSTEAFF
d_gene: .; abundance: .; j_gene: TRBJ2-4; v_gene: TRBV7-8; CDR3nt: TGTGCCAGCAGCGCTCGGGCCAGGGAAGAAATAGCCAAAAACATTCAGTACTTC; CDR3aa: CASSARAREEIAKNIQYF
d_gene: TRBD2; abundance: many; j_gene: TRBJ2-7; v_gene: TRBV27; CDR3nt: TGTGCCAGCAGTTACAGCTGGGGACTAGTCTACGAGCAGTACTTC; CDR3aa: CASSYSWGLVYEQYF
d_gene: .; abundance: .; j_gene: TRBJ1-6; v_gene: TRBV12-3/TRBV12-4; CDR3nt: TGTGCCAGCAGTCCAGGGGTTGGTTCACCCCTCCACTTT; CDR3aa: CASSPGVGSPLHF
d_gene: .; abundance: .; j_gene: TRBJ1-2; v_gene: TRBV12-3/TRBV12-4; CDR3nt: TGTGCCAGCAGTGGTCGACATTACTATGGCTACACCTTC; CDR3aa: CASSGRHYYGYTF
d_gene: .; abundance: many; j_gene: TRBJ2-6; v_gene: TRBV30; CDR3nt: TGTGCCTGGAGTTGGGCCGGGGCCAACGTCCTGACTTTC; CDR3aa: CAWSWAGANVLTF
d_gene: TRBD1; abundance: many; j_gene: TRBJ1-1; v_gene: TRBV6-1; CDR3nt: TGTGCCAGCAGTCCATGGACAGGGCGAGGCACTGAAGCTTTCTTT; CDR3aa: CASSPWTGRGTEAFF
d_gene: TRBD1; abundance: .; j_gene: TRBJ1-5; v_gene: TRBV30; CDR3nt: TGTGCCTGGAGTGCTGACAGGGGGTTTGGCAATCAGCCCCAGCATTTT; CDR3aa: CAWSADRGFGNQPQHF
d_gene: .; abundance: few; j_gene: TRBJ2-7; v_gene: TRBV20-1; CDR3nt: TGCAGTGCTAGAGACGACCTCCGCTCCTACGAGCAGTACTTC; CDR3aa: CSARDDLRSYEQYF
d_gene: .; abundance: .; j_gene: TRBJ1-2; v_gene: TRBV12-3/TRBV12-4; CDR3nt: TGTGCCAGCAGTCGGACCTCTCGCGGTACTGGCTACACCTTC; CDR3aa: CASSRTSRGTGYTF
d_gene: .; abundance: many; j_gene: TRBJ2-7; v_gene: TRBV6-1; CDR3nt: TGTGCCAGCAGACTTTATCAGGGAATGGGCTACGAGCAGTACTTC; CDR3aa: CASRLYQGMGYEQYF
d_gene: .; abundance: .; j_gene: TRBJ1-2; v_gene: TRBV6-1; CDR3nt: TGTGCCAGCAGTGCCCGGGACTTCTATGGCTACACCTTC; CDR3aa: CASSARDFYGYTF
d_gene: .; abundance: many; j_gene: TRBJ1-2; v_gene: TRBV4-1; CDR3nt: TGCGCCAGCAGCCACCCGGGGAGGAACTATGGCTACACCTTC; CDR3aa: CASSHPGRNYGYTF
d_gene: .; abundance: many; j_gene: TRBJ2-7; v_gene: TRBV2; CDR3nt: TGTGCCAGCAAATTACCAGGGAGGACCTACGAGCAGTACTTC; CDR3aa: CASKLPGRTYEQYF
d_gene: .; abundance: many; j_gene: TRBJ1-5; v_gene: TRBV7-2; CDR3nt: TGTGCCAGCAGCGCCAGTGCTCAGCCCCAGCATTTT; CDR3aa: CASSASAQPQHF
d_gene: TRBD1; abundance: many; j_gene: TRBJ1-1; v_gene: TRBV12-3/TRBV12-4; CDR3nt: TGTGCCAGCAAACTGGGACAGGGAAACACTGAAGCTTTCTTT; CDR3aa: CASKLGQGNTEAFF
d_gene: TRBD1; abundance: many; j_gene: TRBJ1-1; v_gene: TRBV6-1; CDR3nt: TGTGCCAGCAGCCCCGAGGGGCAGGGGGCCACTGAAGCTTTCTTT; CDR3aa: CASSPEGQGATEAFF
d_gene: .; abundance: many; j_gene: TRBJ2-2; v_gene: TRBV12-3/TRBV12-4; CDR3nt: TGTGCCAGCCAACGTGTTCCCGGGGAGCTGTTTTTT; CDR3aa: CASQRVPGELFF
d_gene: TRBD1; abundance: .; j_gene: TRBJ1-5; v_gene: TRBV2; CDR3nt: TGTGCCAGCAACGACTTCAGGGGGCGAAGCAATCAGCCCCAGCATTTT; CDR3aa: CASNDFRGRSNQPQHF